The 32 T cell receptor beta chains given below trace back to one sample, sequenced in a study of early T cells in non-severe SARS-CoV-2 infection. Using its own MiXCR run on the 5' RACE reads, TCRdb lists one record per CDR3 protein. Altogether some 80,000 distinct CDR3 sequences are present, about 13% being singletons, with the ten largest covering more than 1.2%. The specimen sequenced was whole blood. These TCRs come from an adult who was a healthcare worker with PCR-confirmed SARS-CoV-2 infection or an uninfected control (not recorded which).

This clonotype appeared many times. The genes are TRBV7-3 and TRBJ2-2; tentatively, D is TRBD1 (5 bases). V lost 4 bases, J lost 2 bases, and 14 bases lay in between. The CDR3 contains 16 residues. CDR1 SGHTA and CDR2 FQGTGA come from the germline V gene. This CDR3 reads CASSSTGHPNTGELFF. The CDR3 nucleotides read TGTGCCAGCAGCTCCACAGGTCACCCTAACACCGGGGAGCTGTTTTTT.

This clonotype was seen many times. The chain combines TRBV5-1 with TRBJ2-1; 7 bases line up with TRBD2. Unmatched junction bases numbered 4, after V lost 1 base and J lost 6 bases. The CDR3 runs 14 residues. Germline CDR1 is SGHRS and CDR2 is YFSETQ. CDR3 bases: TGCGCCAGCAGCTTGTCGTCGGGGGGCAATGAGCAGTTCTTC. Protein: CASSLSSGGNEQFF.

This clonotype was seen a few times. The gene calls are TRBV24-1 and TRBJ2-1; no clear D gene. Germline V gives CDR1 KGHDR, CDR2 SFDVKD. The V and J ends lost 0 bases and 15 bases respectively, with 8 bases between them. The CDR3 spans 11 residues. The CDR3 DNA reads TGTGCCACCAGTGATTTGAGACCGCCGTTCTTC. Protein sequence: CATSDLRPPFF.

Only a few counts were recorded for this clonotype. This chain links TRBV20-1 with TRBJ2-7, with D perhaps TRBD2 (5 bases). CDR3 length: 13 amino acids. Trimming removed 6 bases from V and 2 bases from J, with 14 bases in between. CDR1 is DFQATT, CDR2 SNEGSKA, per germline (reference sequence). CDR3 amino acids: CSAAPPGTYEQYF. The CDR3 DNA follows: TGCAGTGCCGCCCCCCCGGGAACCTACGAGCAGTACTTC.

This clonotype is labeled medium-sized. The rearrangement joins TRBV19 to TRBJ2-1; the D gene is possibly TRBD2 (5 bases). Trimming cost V 1 base and J 3 bases, with 10 bases left between them. Germline CDR1 reads LNHDA; CDR2 reads SQIVND (reference sequence). The CDR3 has 15 residues. The CDR3 here is CASSIGGSIYNEQFF. The CDR3 nucleotides read TGTGCCAGTAGTATAGGCGGGTCGATCTACAATGAGCAGTTCTTC. Complete variable domain (other parts from reference TRBV19 and TRBJ2-1): DGGITQSPKYLFRKEGQNVTLSCEQNLNHDAMYWYRQDPGQGLRLIYYSQIVNDFQKGDIAEGYSVSREKKESFPLTVTSAQKNPTAFYLCASSIGGSIYNEQFFGPGTRLTVL.

This clonotype has ten or more counts. In nucleotides, the CDR3 is TGTGCCAGCAGTCCGCTAGCGCACAGCACAGATACGCAGTATTTT. Its protein is CASSPLAHSTDTQYF. The rearrangement uses TRBV6-1 and TRBJ2-3; a weak D match, TRBD2 (6 bases). The CDR3 is made up of 15 amino acids. CDR1 is MNHNS, CDR2 SASEGT, per germline. Trimming shortened V by 5 bases and J by 0 bases, and 12 bases separated the two germline ends.

The rearrangement links TRBV7-3 to TRBJ2-3; no definite D call. With 2 bases removed from V and 2 bases from J, the gap between germline ends came to 5 bases. From germline, CDR1 is SGHTA and CDR2 FQGTGA. CDR3 length equals 13 residues. CDR3 coding DNA: TGTGCCAGCAGCTTATTGATCACAGATACGCAGTATTTT. Translated, it gives CASSLLITDTQYF.

This clonotype was found many times. The V and J genes are TRBV29-1 and TRBJ2-3, with 8 positions matching TRBD2. Germline V CDR1 and CDR2: SQVTM, ANQGSEA. The junction had 7 bases not matched to a gene; V was cut back by 4 bases and J by 4 bases. The CDR3 totals 14 residues. CDR3 nucleotides: TGCAGCGTTGCTCCGGGGGGGACGGCAGATACGCAGTATTTT. This sequence encodes CSVAPGGTADTQYF.

There are a few counts of this clonotype. CDR3 protein: CSAEGPRSEAFF. The CDR3 nucleotides read TGCAGCGCTGAGGGCCCCCGGAGTGAAGCTTTCTTT. The chain links TRBV29-1 to TRBJ1-1, with D unresolved. The V end lost 7 bases, the J end lost 7 bases, and 16 bases lay between the germline ends. The length of the CDR3 is 12 residues. CDR1 and CDR2 from the germline V gene are SQVTM and ANQGSEA.

The table lists this clonotype with a few counts. The rearrangement joins TRBV29-1 to TRBJ1-2; tentative D call: TRBD1 (6 bases). V was trimmed by 1 base and J by 3 bases, leaving 12 bases between them. The germline V gene encodes CDR1 SQVTM and CDR2 ANQGSEA. This CDR3 has 14 residues. CDR3 region: CSVEVRSGDYGYTF. The CDR3 DNA reads as TGCAGCGTTGAAGTTAGGTCAGGGGACTATGGCTACACCTTC.

This clonotype was seen more than once but under ten times. The V and J genes are TRBV7-9 and TRBJ2-3; TRBD2 agrees at 7 bases. The V and J ends lost 8 bases and 0 bases, in that order; junction bases with no gene match: 11. This CDR3 region has 16 residues. Germline lookup yields CDR1 SEHNR and CDR2 FQNEAQ (reference sequence). CDR3 in amino acids: CASLLSFGGSTDTQYF. CDR3 DNA: TGTGCCAGCCTGTTATCTTTCGGGGGGAGCACAGATACGCAGTATTTT.

This clonotype was observed at least ten times. The V and J genes are TRBV2 and TRBJ2-1, with 7 bases that match TRBD1. The CDR3 contains 14 residues. V was clipped by 7 bases and J by 7 bases; unmatched bases: 10. Per the germline V gene, CDR1 is SNHLY and CDR2 is FYNNEI. The CDR3 nucleotides read TGTGCCAGCATCCGGACAGGACTTTGGAATGAGCAGTTCTTC. Its translation is CASIRTGLWNEQFF.

This clonotype was seen more than once but under ten times. The CDR3 loop is CASSSGRGKGSYEQYF. CDR3 nucleotide sequence: TGTGCCAGCAGCTCCGGCCGAGGGAAAGGGTCCTACGAGCAGTACTTC. The chain combines TRBV11-2 with TRBJ2-7; D perhaps matches TRBD2 (5 bases). V was clipped by 4 bases and J by 1 base, with 17 bases between them. Germline CDR1 is SGHAT and CDR2 is FQNNGV. This CDR3 has 16 amino acids.

This rearrangement joins TRBV11-2 to TRBJ1-2; no reliable D call. Per the germline V gene, CDR1 is SGHAT and CDR2 is FQNNGV. The CDR3 length is 14 residues. V was trimmed by 4 bases and J by 5 bases, leaving 14 bases between them. The CDR3 DNA is TGTGCCAGCAGCTGGGAGTCAAAATCATATGGCTACACCTTC. It specifies CASSWESKSYGYTF.

The gene calls are TRBV20-1 and TRBJ2-7; 7 positions match TRBD1. This CDR3 contains 13 residues. CDR1 DFQATT and CDR2 SNEGSKA come from the germline V gene (reference sequence). In nucleotides, the CDR3 is TGCAGCGGAGGTGACAGGGAAAAGTCCGAGCAGTACTTC. Translated, it gives CSGGDREKSEQYF.

The chain combines TRBV12-3 or TRBV12-4 with TRBJ2-1; the match to TRBD2 covers 8 bases. The junction had 9 bases not matched to a gene; V was cut back by 3 bases and J by 8 bases. This CDR3 region has 15 residues. The CDR3 coding sequence is TGTGCCAGCAGTTTTAACCGGGGGGGTGTTTATGAGCAGTTCTTC. It translates to CASSFNRGGVYEQFF.

This clonotype has a count of ten or more. The chain links TRBV5-4 to TRBJ1-1, with 8 bases fitting TRBD1. Germline loops: CDR1 SGHNT, CDR2 YYREEE (reference sequence). Germline trimming cut 4 bases from V and 5 bases from J; bases unmatched to any gene: 16. The CDR3 loop spans 17 amino acids. The CDR3 spells CASSPPGQVPSGTEAFF. CDR3 nucleotide sequence: TGTGCCAGCAGCCCACCGGGACAGGTGCCTTCCGGGACTGAAGCTTTCTTT. The variable domain in full, completed from reference TRBV5-4 and TRBJ1-1, reads ETGVTQSPTHLIKTRGQQVTLRCSSQSGHNTVSWYQQALGQGPQFIFQYYREEENGRGNFPPRFSGLQFPNYSSELNVNALELDDSALYLCASSPPGQVPSGTEAFFGQGTRLTVV.

The rearrangement uses TRBV9 and TRBJ1-2, with D possibly TRBD1 on 6 matching bases. Trimming stripped 1 base from V and 4 bases from J, with 8 bases between. The CDR3 length is 13 residues. Germline V gene data show CDR1 as SGDLS and CDR2 as YYNGEE. The DNA of the CDR3 is TGTGCCAGCAGCGTACAGGGGCCCTATGGCTACACCTTC. Its protein is CASSVQGPYGYTF.

The V gene is TRBV6-5, the J gene TRBJ1-2; 8 bases map to TRBD1. Looked up from germline, CDR1 is MNHEY and CDR2 is SVGAGI. Trimming cost V 5 bases and J 3 bases; bases outside gene matches: 5. The CDR3 is 14 amino acids. The CDR3 sequence is CASSLSGGYYGYTF. In DNA form, the CDR3 reads TGTGCCAGCAGTCTTTCAGGGGGCTACTATGGCTACACCTTC.

In this sample, this clonotype turned up a few times. The chain uses TRBV9 and TRBJ2-1; 8 bases line up with TRBD1. The J segment lost 2 bases and the V segment lost 4 bases, leaving 5 bases of the junction unmatched. The CDR3 runs to 15 residues. Germline assignment: CDR1 SGDLS and CDR2 YYNGEE. Written as DNA, the CDR3 is TGTGCCAGCAGCCTGACAGGGGTTCCCTACAATGAGCAGTTCTTC. It encodes CASSLTGVPYNEQFF.

Many counts were recorded for this clonotype. The chain is built from TRBV20-1 and TRBJ1-1; perhaps TRBD1 as D (6 bases). The V gene lost 5 bases and the J gene lost 1 base, with 8 bases spanning the gap. CDR1 and CDR2 (germline): DFQATT, SNEGSKA (reference sequence). CDR3 length: 12 amino acids. The chain's CDR3 is CSASRGNTEAFF. The CDR3 DNA is TGCAGTGCTTCCAGGGGGAACACTGAAGCTTTCTTT.

This clonotype was recorded many times. The J gene is TRBJ1-3, the V gene TRBV18; no firm D call. Germline V gives CDR1 KGHSH, CDR2 LQKENI. The CDR3 totals 16 residues. The V gene lost 0 bases and the J gene lost 4 bases, with 13 bases spanning the gap. The CDR3 coding sequence is TGTGCCAGCTCACCACCGGAGGGCAAACTCGGAAACACCATATATTTT. Amino acid sequence: CASSPPEGKLGNTIYF.

The chain couples TRBV6-1 to TRBJ1-2; no firm D call. The germline V and J ends were trimmed by 8 bases and 6 bases, with 16 bases remaining between them. The CDR3 runs to 13 residues. The germline V gene has CDR1 MNHNS and CDR2 SASEGT. For the CDR3, the DNA is TGTGCCAGCGCCCGTCGAGCGGCTGATGGCTACACCTTC. Amino acids: CASARRAADGYTF.

Notes on this clonotype: A read error is possible here, since a much larger clone lies one base away. The chain carries TRBV7-2 and TRBJ1-4; the D gene is possibly TRBD1 (5 bases). The CDR3 is made up of 15 amino acids. CDR1 is SGHTA and CDR2 is FQGNSA in the germline V gene. The CDR3 DNA sequence: TGTGCCAGCAGCTTAGGGGACCGACCTAATGAAAAACTGATTTTT. It is translated as CASSLGDRPNEKLIF.

The chain is built from TRBV27 and TRBJ1-1; the D is unclear. With 3 bases removed from V and 0 bases from J, the gap between germline ends came to 11 bases. CDR1 is MNHEY, CDR2 SMNVEV, per germline (reference sequence). This CDR3 spans 15 amino acids. The CDR3 loop reads CASSLRGWMNTEAFF. In DNA form, the CDR3 reads TGTGCCAGCAGTTTGCGGGGTTGGATGAACACTGAAGCTTTCTTT.

The sample holds many counts of this clonotype. This chain links TRBV11-3 with TRBJ2-2, with 12 bases that match TRBD1. Germline trimming cut 7 bases from V and 7 bases from J; bases unmatched to any gene: 4. Germline lookup yields CDR1 SGHNT and CDR2 YENEEA. The CDR3 is 14 residues long. CDR3 DNA sequence: TGTGCCAGCACGGGACAGGGGGCCGGCGGGGAGCTGTTTTTT. As protein: CASTGQGAGGELFF.

The rearrangement uses TRBV5-1 and TRBJ2-1; either TRBD1 or TRBD2 may fit D (6 bases each). This CDR3 is built from 15 residues. V lost 5 bases and J lost 2, with 14 bases in between. Germline V CDR1 and CDR2: SGHRS, YFSETQ. CDR3 amino acids: CASSRGATTYNEQFF. The CDR3 bases are TGCGCCAGCAGTAGGGGGGCCACCACCTACAATGAGCAGTTCTTC.

This clonotype was counted only a few times. The chain couples TRBV7-9 to TRBJ2-1, with 8 bases fitting TRBD2. The CDR3 extends over 15 amino acids. The germline V gene has CDR1 SEHNR and CDR2 FQNEAQ (reference sequence). V was clipped by 5 bases and J by 8 bases; unmatched bases: 11. CDR3 bases: TGTGCCAGCAGCACTTATAGCGGGGAGAAGGATGAGCAGTTCTTC. Protein: CASSTYSGEKDEQFF.

The genes are TRBV10-2 and TRBJ2-2; possibly TRBD2 for D (6 bases). The CDR3 has 14 residues. V lost 2 bases to trimming and J lost 3 bases, with 7 bases between them. Germline assignment: CDR1 WSHSY and CDR2 SAAADI. The CDR3 spells CASSEGTYTGELFF. The CDR3, as DNA: TGCGCCAGCAGTGAGGGGACTTACACCGGGGAGCTGTTTTTT.

This clonotype was picked up many times. V gene TRBV7-9 combines with J gene TRBJ2-1, with 9 bases fitting TRBD2. The CDR3 is made up of 15 amino acids. Germline assignment: CDR1 SEHNR and CDR2 FQNEAQ (reference sequence). V shed 6 bases and J 6 bases; nucleotides not matched to a gene: 9. This CDR3 is CASSYLAGWVNEQFF. The CDR3 coding sequence is TGTGCCAGCAGTTACCTAGCGGGGTGGGTCAATGAGCAGTTCTTC.

This clonotype has only a few counts. The V gene is TRBV11-2, the J gene TRBJ2-5; 9 nucleotides align to TRBD2. Trimming at V came to 4 bases and at J to 5 bases, leaving 8 bases not matched to a gene. The CDR3 extends over 15 amino acids. Germline CDR1 and CDR2: SGHAT and FQNNGV. This CDR3 reads CASSSGTSRVETQYF. Written as DNA, the CDR3 is TGTGCCAGCAGCTCCGGGACTAGCAGGGTGGAGACCCAGTACTTC.

In this sample, this clonotype turned up a few times. This chain joins TRBV12-3 or TRBV12-4 and TRBJ1-5, with 8 bases lining up with TRBD1. The V gene end was trimmed by 5 bases and the J gene end by 4 bases; junction bases not matched to a gene: 7. CDR3 length: 15 residues. The DNA for the CDR3 is TGTGCCAGCAGTGGGCCCGGGACAGGAAATCAGCCCCAGCATTTT. This translates into CASSGPGTGNQPQHF.